This T cell receptor beta chain is drawn from a study of blood T cell repertoires in COVID-19. The wider study: Samples came from the United States, Italy and Spain, spanning acute and convalescent COVID-19. PBMCs, B-cell-depleted T cells, or T cells were the source of the cDNA or gDNA that made up the material.

In the authors' methods: Using reference gene primer amplification, nucleated cell counts were estimated. Sequenced by immunoSEQ multiplex PCR; TCRdb stores in-frame clones only, minus some. V, J and clone size reflect that table, while D and trimming were determined from the DNA. The sample yields roughly 59,000 clones, 80% to 90% seen once. CDR1 is SGHAT and CDR2 is FQNNGV in the germline V gene. The ends lost 4 bases at V and 4 bases at J; junction bases unmatched: 4. The length of the CDR3 is 14 residues. This receptor was obtained from a man older than 75 with acute or convalescent COVID-19. Sequencing was carried out using peripheral blood. The genes are TRBV11-2 and TRBJ2-1; TRBD2 aligns across 7 bases. As DNA, the CDR3 is TGTGCCAGCAGCTATTTAGCGGGTTACAATGAGCAGTTCTTC. Encoded protein: CASSYLAGYNEQFF.